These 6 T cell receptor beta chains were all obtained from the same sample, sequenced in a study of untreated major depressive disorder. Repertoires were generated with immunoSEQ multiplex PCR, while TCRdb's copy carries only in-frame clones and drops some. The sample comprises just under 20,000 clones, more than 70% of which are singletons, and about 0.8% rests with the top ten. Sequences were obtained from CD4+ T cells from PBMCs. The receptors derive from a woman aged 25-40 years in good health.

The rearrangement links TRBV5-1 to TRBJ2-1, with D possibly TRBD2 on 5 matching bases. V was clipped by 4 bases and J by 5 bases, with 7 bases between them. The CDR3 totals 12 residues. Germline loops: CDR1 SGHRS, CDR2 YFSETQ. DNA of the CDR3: TGCGCCAGCAGCCGGGAAAACAATGAGCAGTTCTTC. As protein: CASSRENNEQFF.

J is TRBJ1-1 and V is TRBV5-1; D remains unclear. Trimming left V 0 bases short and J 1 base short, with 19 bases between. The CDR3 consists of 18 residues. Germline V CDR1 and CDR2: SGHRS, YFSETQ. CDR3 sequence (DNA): TGCGCCAGCAGCTTGGGATTGGGCGGGGTTTCGGAGAACACTGAAGCTTTCTTT. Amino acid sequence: CASSLGLGGVSENTEAFF.

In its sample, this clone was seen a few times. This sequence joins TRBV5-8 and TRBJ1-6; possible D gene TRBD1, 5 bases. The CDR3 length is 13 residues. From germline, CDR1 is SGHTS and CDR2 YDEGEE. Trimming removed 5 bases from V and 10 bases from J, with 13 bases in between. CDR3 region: CASRGTAGSPLHF. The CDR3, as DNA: TGTGCCAGCAGGGGGACGGCCGGATCACCCCTCCACTTT.

The CDR3 is CASSEQGRTGELFF. Here the CDR3 DNA reads TGTGCCAGCAGTGAACAAGGACGCACCGGGGAGCTGTTTTTT. The genes are TRBV25-1 and TRBJ2-2; D unclear. V was cut by 2 bases and J by 4 bases, with 8 bases left in between. This CDR3 is built from 14 residues. The germline V gene encodes CDR1 MGHDK and CDR2 SYGVNS.

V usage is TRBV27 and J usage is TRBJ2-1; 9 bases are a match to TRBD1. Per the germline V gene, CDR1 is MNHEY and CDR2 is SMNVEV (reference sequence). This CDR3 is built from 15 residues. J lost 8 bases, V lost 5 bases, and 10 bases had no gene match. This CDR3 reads CASSITGTGLDEQFF. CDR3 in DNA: TGTGCCAGCAGTATAACCGGGACAGGGCTCGATGAGCAGTTCTTC.

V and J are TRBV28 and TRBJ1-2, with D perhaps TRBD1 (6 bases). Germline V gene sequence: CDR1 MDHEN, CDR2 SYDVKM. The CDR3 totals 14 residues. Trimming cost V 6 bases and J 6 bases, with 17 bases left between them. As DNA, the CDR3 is TGTGCCAGCAGAGGGGGTTTTTCCATCCATGGCTACACCTTC. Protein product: CASRGGFSIHGYTF.